Each of the 5 T cell receptor beta chains below was sequenced from the same sample in a study of blood T cell repertoires in COVID-19. The method was immunoSEQ multiplex PCR; TCRdb's version includes in-frame clones alone and lacks a portion of them. There are approximately 190,000 clones in the sample; roughly 82% occur only once, and 7.8% lies in the top ten. Material: peripheral blood. Every receptor here comes from a woman in her sixties with COVID-19, enrolled during active disease.

The rearrangement uses TRBV4-2 and TRBJ2-3, with 10 positions matching TRBD2. The length of the CDR3 is 16 residues. Trimming at V came to 0 bases and at J to 1 base, leaving 1 base not matched to a gene. From germline, CDR1 is LGHNA and CDR2 YNFKEQ. CDR3 nucleotides: TGTGCCAGCAGCCAAGATGGACTAGCGGGCACAGATACGCAGTATTTT. Its protein is CASSQDGLAGTDTQYF.

The chain combines TRBV3-1 (or the pseudogene TRBV3-2) with TRBJ2-3; TRBD2 aligns across 8 bases. This CDR3 is 17 amino acids long. Germline values: CDR1 LGHDT, CDR2 YNNKEL (reference sequence). The V gene end was trimmed by 1 base and the J gene end by 2 bases; junction bases not matched to a gene: 8. The CDR3 sequence is CASSQGLLAAPTDTQYF. As DNA, the CDR3 is TGTGCCAGCAGCCAAGGGTTACTAGCGGCTCCCACAGATACGCAGTATTTT.

The chain has TRBV9 and TRBJ1-2; weak D call: TRBD1 (5 bases). The V and J ends lost 0 bases and 6 bases respectively, with 12 bases between them. The CDR3 has 14 residues. Per the germline V gene, CDR1 is SGDLS and CDR2 is YYNGEE. This CDR3 is CASSVGLDNNGYTF. CDR3 coding DNA: TGTGCCAGCAGCGTAGGTCTGGACAACAATGGCTACACCTTC.

The chain uses TRBV6-1 and TRBJ1-5; a weak D match, TRBD1 (5 bases). V lost 3 bases and J 1 base, leaving 22 bases between the germline ends. This CDR3 has 19 residues. Germline V gives CDR1 MNHNS, CDR2 SASEGT. The CDR3 here is CASSDYGGFGFVSNQPQHF. The CDR3 DNA follows: TGTGCCAGCAGTGACTACGGGGGATTTGGTTTTGTAAGCAATCAGCCCCAGCATTTT.

The chain recombines TRBV20-1 with TRBJ2-3, with 9 bases fitting TRBD2. The trim removed 3 bases at V and 4 bases at J, leaving 5 bases unmatched. Germline V gene sequence: CDR1 DFQATT, CDR2 SNEGSKA (reference sequence). CDR3 length equals 14 residues. The CDR3 DNA is TGCAGTGCTAGTTTAGCGGGAGATCCAGATACGCAGTATTTT. Its protein is CSASLAGDPDTQYF.